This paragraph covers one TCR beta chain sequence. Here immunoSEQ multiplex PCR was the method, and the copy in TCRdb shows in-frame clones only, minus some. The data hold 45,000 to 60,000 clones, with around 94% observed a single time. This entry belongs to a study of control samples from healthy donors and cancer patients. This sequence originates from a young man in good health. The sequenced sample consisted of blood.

CDR3 coding DNA: TGTGCCAGCAGCCAAGAAGCCGGGACTAGCGGCAGTCTTGAGCAGTTCTTC. Translating it yields CASSQEAGTSGSLEQFF. The chain is built from TRBV4-2 and TRBJ2-1, with 11 bases lining up with TRBD2. CDR1 LGHNA and CDR2 YNFKEQ come from the germline V gene. The CDR3 runs to 17 residues. J was trimmed by 9 bases and V by 0 bases; bases with no gene match: 10.